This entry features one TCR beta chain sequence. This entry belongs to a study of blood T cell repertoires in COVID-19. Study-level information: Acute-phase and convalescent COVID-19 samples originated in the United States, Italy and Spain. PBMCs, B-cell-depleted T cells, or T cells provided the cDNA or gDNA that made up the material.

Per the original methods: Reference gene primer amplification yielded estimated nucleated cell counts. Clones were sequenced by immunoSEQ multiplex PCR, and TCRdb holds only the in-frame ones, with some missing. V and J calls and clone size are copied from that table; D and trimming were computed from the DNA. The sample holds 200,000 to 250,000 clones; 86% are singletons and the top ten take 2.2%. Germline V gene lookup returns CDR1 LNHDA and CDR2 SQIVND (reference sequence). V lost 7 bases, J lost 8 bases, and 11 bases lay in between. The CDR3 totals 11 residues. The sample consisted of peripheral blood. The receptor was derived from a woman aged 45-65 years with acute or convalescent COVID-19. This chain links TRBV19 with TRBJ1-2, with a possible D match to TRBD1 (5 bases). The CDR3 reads CASTRGGGYTF. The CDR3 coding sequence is TGTGCCAGTACTAGGGGTGGCGGCTACACCTTC.